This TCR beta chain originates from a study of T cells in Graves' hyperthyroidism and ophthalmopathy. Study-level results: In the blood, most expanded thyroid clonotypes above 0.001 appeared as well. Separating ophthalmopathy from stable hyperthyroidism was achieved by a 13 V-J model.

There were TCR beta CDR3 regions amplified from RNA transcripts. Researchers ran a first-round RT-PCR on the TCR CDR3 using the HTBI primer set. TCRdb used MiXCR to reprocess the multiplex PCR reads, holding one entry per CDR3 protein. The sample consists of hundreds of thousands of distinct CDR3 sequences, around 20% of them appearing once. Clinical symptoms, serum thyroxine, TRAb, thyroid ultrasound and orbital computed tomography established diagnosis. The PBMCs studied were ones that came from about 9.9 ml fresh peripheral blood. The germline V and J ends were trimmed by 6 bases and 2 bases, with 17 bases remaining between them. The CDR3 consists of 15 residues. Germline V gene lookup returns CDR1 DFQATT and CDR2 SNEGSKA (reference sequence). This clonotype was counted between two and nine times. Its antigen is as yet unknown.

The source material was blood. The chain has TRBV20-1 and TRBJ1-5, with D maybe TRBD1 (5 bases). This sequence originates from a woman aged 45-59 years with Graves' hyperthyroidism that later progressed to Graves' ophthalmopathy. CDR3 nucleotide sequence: TGCAGTGCCCCTGTCGAAGGGGCTGGCAATCAGCCCCAGCATTTT. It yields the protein CSAPVEGAGNQPQHF.